This T cell receptor beta chain was identified during a study of cytotoxic CD8 clonotypes in ibrutinib-treated CLL. Across the study: By median around 74 months, roughly 12 had progressed and approximately 14 stayed remitted; responses had been 2 complete and about 24 partial.

Repertoires were generated with immunoSEQ multiplex PCR, while TCRdb's copy carries only in-frame clones and drops some. The sample has 160,000 or so clones, approximately 84% seen once. This CDR3 spans 16 amino acids. Regarding this clone: As yet, its antigen is unknown.

Study observations and caveats: Baseline clonality exceeded age-matched healthy donors and tracked circulating CD8+ T-cell counts. Public clonotypes occurred uncommonly; on treatment, they contracted or remained stable. Sampling of sustained-remission and progressing patients occurred at differing times.

The source of this sequence is a human donor with chronic lymphocytic leukemia. The source material was PBMCs, sampled after 24 months of ibrutinib treatment. The J gene is TRBJ1-6, the V gene TRBV21-1; the table's D gene call, TRBD1, was not cross checked with the DNA. TRBV21-1 is termed a pseudogene. The CDR3 DNA sequence: TGTGCCAGCATAAAAGGCAGGTTATCCTCTAATTCACCCCTCCACTTT. Amino acids: CASIKGRLSSNSPLHF.